The sequence of this T cell receptor (beta chain) was determined in a study of STAT5B mutations in CD4+ large granular lymphocyte leukemia (dated by TCRdb to 2022 to 2024). About the investigation overall: When cryopreserved patient cells were available, CD8+ cells were first depleted, and selection with anti-CD4 microbeads was then performed. The study compared the TCRbeta repertoires of patients with CD4+ T-cell large granular lymphocyte leukemia against those of healthy blood donors. Flow cytometry performed on FACSCanto II or FACSVerse showed that the purified fractions had more than 95% purity among lymphocytes. Results the study describes overall, beyond this receptor: Heterogeneous cell sources were used for patients, and only 5 or 6 CD4-sorted patient samples were included in the clonality comparison with healthy controls. Compared with healthy CD4+ repertoires, CD4-sorted patient repertoires appeared more clonal, and this difference remained even after the putative leukemic clones were removed. Main leukemic clonotypes were private to each patient, although over 20% appeared at low frequency in other patients' non-leukemic repertoires. The data were not HLA-matched, and the higher clonality in CD4+ T-LGLL than in CD8+ T-LGLL could be due to the relatively small sample size.

Note on this clone: Its antigen target is currently unknown. No much larger clonotype is one base removed from it; base qualities were not supplied.

Hematology units in Padova (Italy), Helsinki (Finland) and Shinshu (Japan) recruited the CD4+ T-LGLL patients. Patient samples were bead-purified CD4+, CD4+CD8+, CD57+ or CD56+ fractions, or unselected PBMC, depending on sample availability. Somatic STAT5B mutation profiles obtained by deep amplicon sequencing of the same DNA used for patient TCRbeta data were integrated with the patient TCRbeta data. All TCR-sequenced material derived from peripheral blood: patient blood samples and healthy donor buffy coats. Ficoll-Hypaque gradient centrifugation was used to isolate peripheral blood mononuclear cells. Genomic DNA was extracted with the Gentra Puregene Cell and Tissue kit and quantified on a Qubit 2.0 fluorometer. The immunoSEQ assay at survey resolution was used to sequence TCRbeta rearrangements from genomic DNA. Under the source paper's analysis protocol: Any clonotype making up more than 5% of the repertoire was considered a putative leukemic clone, which gave around 59 such clones in over 25 patients. In the TCR sequencing data, the lowest productive clonotype frequency that could be detected was 2.59 x 10-5. Only productive TCRbeta rearrangements, defined as complete and in-frame sequences, were included in the analyses. The clonality of each sample was calculated as Simpson clonality in the immunoSEQ Analyzer version 3.0. Based on frequency, clones were grouped as very rare, small, medium, large (1-20%) or hyperexpanded (>20%). Generation probabilities were estimated with OLGA 1.2.3, V-gene circos plots were generated with VDJtools, specificities were searched for in VDJdb, and CDR3 motifs were identified with GLIPH. Held by TCRdb, this immuneACCESS table contains in-frame sequences only and omits some clones. Under half of the omission traces to an unresolved V gene where checked; the cause of the rest is unknown. V and J calls and clone size follow that table, whereas D and trimming were derived from the DNA. The sample data list 1,400 to 1,500 clones, and about 80% of these were observed just once. Of the sample, 65% to 80% is held by the ten largest clones.

The sequence was obtained from a man aged 65-85 years with CD4+ T-cell large granular lymphocyte leukemia. Material for sequencing was PBMCs.

The nucleotide sequence is TGTGCCAGCAGCGTAGAAACAGGGTCGGCTTTCTTT. The encoded protein is CASSVETGSAFF. The chain is encoded by TRBV9 joined to TRBJ1-1; possibly the D gene is TRBD1, per 6 matching bases. The CDR3 spans 12 residues, from the cysteine through the phenylalanine. Just the 36-base CDR3 DNA is kept, in frame starting at base 1. Reading the germline V gene gives CDR1 SGDLS and CDR2 YYNGEE. Cut back by 0 bases and 11 bases, the V and J ends lie 11 bases apart.